These 11 T cell receptor beta chains were all obtained from the same sample, sequenced in a study of T-cell memory formation after mild COVID-19. MiXCR, applied by TCRdb to the 5' RACE reads, yields one record per CDR3 protein. The data contain 350,000 to 450,000 distinct CDR3 sequences, around 15% of them singletons. Sequencing was done on a sample of PBMCs or a T cell subset sorted from them (not recorded which). The receptors were gathered from a man between 18 and 35 years old who had mild COVID-19 (a few samples of this study predate the infection). Cell type and time point are not known.

The chain couples TRBV6-1 to TRBJ1-1; possibly TRBD1 for D (6 bases). The CDR3 loop spans 12 amino acids. V gave up 4 bases and J gave up 11 bases, with 14 bases separating them. CDR1 and CDR2 (germline): MNHNS, SASEGT. CDR3 DNA sequence: TGTGCCAGCAGTGGGGGGACATTTTCGGCTTTCTTT. It specifies CASSGGTFSAFF.

The chain joins TRBV4-1 to TRBJ1-6; 8 bases agree with TRBD1. This CDR3 spans 15 amino acids. The trim removed 1 base at V and 7 bases at J, leaving 3 bases unmatched. Germline V CDR1 and CDR2: MGHRA, YSYEKL. The DNA for the CDR3 is TGCGCCAGCAGCCAAGGACAGGGGCGAAATTCACCCCTCCACTTT. Amino acids: CASSQGQGRNSPLHF.

This clonotype was picked up a small number of times. In nucleotides, the CDR3 is TGTGCCAGCAGCCTACCTAGCGGGGCCTCGGGGGAGCAGTTCTTC. Protein product: CASSLPSGASGEQFF. This chain joins TRBV3-1 and TRBJ2-1; 9 nucleotides match TRBD2. The CDR3 covers 15 residues. The V gene end was trimmed by 4 bases and the J gene end by 10 bases; junction bases not matched to a gene: 11. Germline loops: CDR1 LGHDT, CDR2 YNNKEL (reference sequence).

This clonotype showed up just a few times. The CDR3 DNA follows: TGTGCCAGCAGTCCGAGTACGGGACAGGGGGTCTACAATGAGCAGTTCTTC. This gives the protein CASSPSTGQGVYNEQFF. This chain joins TRBV27 and TRBJ2-1; 11 nucleotides align to TRBD1. With V trimmed by 5 bases and J by 3 bases, 9 bases remained unmatched. The CDR3 has 17 amino acids. CDR1 and CDR2 (germline): MNHEY, SMNVEV (reference sequence).

V gene TRBV9 combines with J gene TRBJ2-2; a weak D match, TRBD2 (6 bases). Trimming cost V 2 bases and J 6 bases, with 8 bases left between them. The CDR3 spans 13 residues. CDR1 and CDR2 (germline): SGDLS, YYNGEE. CDR3 sequence: CASSVGGAGELFF. CDR3 in DNA: TGTGCCAGCAGCGTGGGGGGTGCCGGGGAGCTGTTTTTT. The full variable domain, its missing parts supplied by reference TRBV9 and TRBJ2-2, is DSGVTQTPKHLITATGQRVTLRCSPRSGDLSVYWYQQSLDQGLQFLIQYYNGEERAKGNILERFSAQQFPDLHSELNLSSLELGDSALYFCASSVGGAGELFFGEGSRLTVL.

This clonotype was picked up one time. The CDR3 region has the DNA TGTGCCAGCAGTTACAGCCAAGACTCCTACAATGAGCAGTTCTTC. Translation gives CASSYSQDSYNEQFF. The chain carries TRBV6-2 or TRBV6-3 and TRBJ2-1; D remains ambiguous. CDR1 is MNHEY and CDR2 is SVGEGT in the germline V gene. Trimming cost V 2 bases and J 0 bases, with 8 bases left between them. This CDR3 is built from 15 residues.

As concerns this clonotype: The missing conserved phenylalanine or tryptophan at the end of this CDR3 makes a read error likely. This chain links TRBV7-9 with TRBJ1-2; D is unresolved. Germline V gene lookup returns CDR1 SEHNR and CDR2 FQNEAQ (reference sequence). With 5 bases removed from V and 3 bases from J, the gap between germline ends came to 13 bases. This CDR3 region has 14 residues. Here the CDR3 DNA reads TGTGCCAGCAGCCCGGTAGGCTTAGACTATGGCTACACCTCC. It specifies CASSPVGLDYGYTS.

The J gene is TRBJ1-2, the V gene TRBV3-1; no clear D gene. Trimming cost V 1 base and J 8 bases, with 8 bases left between them. This CDR3 spans 12 amino acids. From germline, CDR1 is LGHDT and CDR2 YNNKEL (reference sequence). The DNA of the CDR3 is TGTGCCAGCAGCCAAGGTGGGAAGGGCTACACCTTC. Translating gives CASSQGGKGYTF.

About this clonotype itself: The junction and the germline gene differ at one end; a read error may be behind it. V gene TRBV6-6 combines with J gene TRBJ1-5; possibly TRBD1 for D (5 bases). CDR3 length: 14 amino acids. Germline lookup yields CDR1 MNHNY and CDR2 SVGAGI (reference sequence). The CDR3 is CASSHSGTAQPQHF. The DNA for the CDR3 is TGTGCCAGCAGTCACTCCGGGACGGCCCAGCCCCAGCATTTT.

The gene calls are TRBV27 and TRBJ2-7, with TRBD2 matching 10 bases. V lost 1 base and J lost 6; bases outside the gene matches: 6. The CDR3 is 15 amino acids. Germline loops: CDR1 MNHEY, CDR2 SMNVEV (reference sequence). The CDR3 spells CASSLFLAGVGEQYF. In nucleotides, the CDR3 is TGTGCCAGCAGTTTATTCCTAGCGGGGGTGGGCGAGCAGTACTTC.

This clonotype has only a few counts. This chain links TRBV5-6 with TRBJ1-6; D is possibly TRBD1 (6 bases). Trimming took off 2 bases at V and 3 bases at J, with 9 bases between the two ends. This CDR3 has 15 amino acids. Germline loops: CDR1 SGHDT, CDR2 YYEEEE. For the CDR3, the DNA is TGTGCCAGCAGCTTCCGGGACAACTATAATTCACCCCTCCACTTT. Its translation is CASSFRDNYNSPLHF.